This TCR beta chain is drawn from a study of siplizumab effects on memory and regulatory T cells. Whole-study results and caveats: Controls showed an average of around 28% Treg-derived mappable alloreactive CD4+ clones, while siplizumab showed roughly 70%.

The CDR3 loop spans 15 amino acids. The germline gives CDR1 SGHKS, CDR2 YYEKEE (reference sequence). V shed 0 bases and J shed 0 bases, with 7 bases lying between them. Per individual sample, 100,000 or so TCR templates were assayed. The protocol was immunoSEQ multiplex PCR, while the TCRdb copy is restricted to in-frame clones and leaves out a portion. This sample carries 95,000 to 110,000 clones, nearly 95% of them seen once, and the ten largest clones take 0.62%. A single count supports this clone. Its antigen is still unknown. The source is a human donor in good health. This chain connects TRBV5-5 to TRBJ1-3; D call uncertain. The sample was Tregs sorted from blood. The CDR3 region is CASSLAWSSGNTIYF. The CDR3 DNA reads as TGTGCCAGCAGCTTGGCGTGGAGCTCTGGAAACACCATATATTTT.